Listed here are 17 T cell receptor beta chains from one sample, sequenced in a study of blood T cell repertoires in COVID-19. Assay: immunoSEQ multiplex PCR; the TCRdb copy retains only in-frame clones and omits some. In the table there are 150,000 to 200,000 clones, 84% of which are singletons. The sequencing sample was made of peripheral blood. The receptors here all came from a human donor with acute or convalescent COVID-19. The donor label of this sample is uncertain.

The chain carries TRBV11-2 and TRBJ2-1, with a possible D match to TRBD2 (6 bases). This CDR3 contains 13 residues. V dropped 3 bases and J dropped 6 bases, with 9 bases sitting between them. CDR1 SGHAT and CDR2 FQNNGV come from the germline V gene. CDR3: CASSLAGPNEQFF. The CDR3 region has the DNA TGTGCCAGCAGCTTGGCGGGACCCAATGAGCAGTTCTTC.

The V gene is TRBV30, the J gene TRBJ2-5, with TRBD2 identical over 10 bases. Germline trimming cut 2 bases from V and 2 bases from J; bases unmatched to any gene: 2. Germline CDR1 is GTSNPN and CDR2 is SVGIG (reference sequence). This CDR3 region has 14 residues. The CDR3 DNA is TGTGCCTGGAGTCCGGGACTAGCGCAAGAGACCCAGTACTTC. The encoded protein is CAWSPGLAQETQYF. Combining the CDR3 with reference TRBV30 and TRBJ2-5 gives the whole variable domain SQTIHQWPATLVQPVGSPLSLECTVEGTSNPNLYWYRQAAGRGLQLLFYSVGIGQISSEVPQNLSASRPQDRQFILSSKKLLLSDSGFYLCAWSPGLAQETQYFGPGTRLLVL.

The rearrangement links TRBV30 to TRBJ1-1; D might be TRBD1 (6 bases). Trimming pared 2 bases from V and 0 bases from J, leaving 10 bases between. Germline values: CDR1 GTSNPN, CDR2 SVGIG (reference sequence). The CDR3 extends over 14 amino acids. CDR3 coding DNA: TGTGCCTGGAGTCCAGGGGTCATGAACACTGAAGCTTTCTTT. Amino acids: CAWSPGVMNTEAFF.

The chain employs TRBV9 and TRBJ2-7, with D maybe TRBD2 (5 bases). The CDR3 is 15 amino acids. V was cut by 0 bases and J by 2 bases, with 12 bases left in between. Germline values: CDR1 SGDLS, CDR2 YYNGEE. The CDR3 coding sequence is TGTGCCAGCAGCGTAGGCGGCGGGTACGCCTACGAGCAGTACTTC. It is translated as CASSVGGGYAYEQYF. The whole variable domain, remainder taken from reference TRBV9 and TRBJ2-7, is DSGVTQTPKHLITATGQRVTLRCSPRSGDLSVYWYQQSLDQGLQFLIQYYNGEERAKGNILERFSAQQFPDLHSELNLSSLELGDSALYFCASSVGGGYAYEQYFGPGTRLTVT.

The J gene is TRBJ2-5, the V gene TRBV5-1, with 7 positions matching TRBD2. V shed 7 bases and J 2 bases; nucleotides not matched to a gene: 2. This CDR3 is 12 amino acids long. Germline-derived CDR1 and CDR2 are SGHRS and YFSETQ. The CDR3 DNA sequence: TGCGCCAGCGGGGAGGGGCAAGAGACCCAGTACTTC. As protein: CASGEGQETQYF.

This clone was recorded only once. The chain links TRBV9 to TRBJ1-6, with D unclear. CDR1 is SGDLS and CDR2 is YYNGEE in the germline V gene. The CDR3 loop spans 13 amino acids. The V end lost 5 bases, the J end lost 7 bases, and 10 bases lay between the germline ends. The CDR3 sequence is CASSRLGNSPLHF. Here the CDR3 DNA reads TGTGCCAGCAGTCGACTCGGGAATTCACCCCTCCACTTT.

This chain links TRBV2 with TRBJ1-1; TRBD1 matches 7 bases. The CDR3 extends over 14 amino acids. Germline lookup yields CDR1 SNHLY and CDR2 FYNNEI. The V gene end was trimmed by 3 bases and the J gene end by 0 bases; junction bases not matched to a gene: 1. For the CDR3, the DNA is TGTGCCAGCAGTGAGGGACAGCTGAACACTGAAGCTTTCTTT. Amino acids: CASSEGQLNTEAFF.

The chain combines TRBV9 with TRBJ1-3; D unclear. V was shortened by 0 bases and J by 11 bases, with 12 bases between the two germline ends. Germline V lookup: CDR1 SGDLS, CDR2 YYNGEE. The CDR3 is 13 residues long. The CDR3 sequence: CASSVGEVHAIYF. The CDR3 DNA reads as TGTGCCAGCAGCGTAGGGGAGGTTCACGCCATATATTTT.

This clone was seen more than once but under ten times. The chain couples TRBV5-1 to TRBJ1-6; 9 bases fit TRBD1. V was pared by 2 bases and J by 11 bases, with 8 bases of the junction left unmatched. CDR1 and CDR2 (germline): SGHRS, YFSETQ. The CDR3 covers 15 residues. The CDR3 DNA follows: TGCGCCAGCAGCTTCGGGGACAGGGATCATCCACCCCTCCACTTT. This translates into CASSFGDRDHPPLHF.

The gene calls are TRBV6-6 and TRBJ2-7; 9 positions agree with TRBD1. Germline trimming cut 4 bases from V and 5 bases from J; bases unmatched to any gene: 9. Looked up from germline, CDR1 is MNHNY and CDR2 is SVGAGI (reference sequence). This CDR3 comprises 15 residues. CDR3 loop: CASSSRGQGRDEQYF. In DNA, the CDR3 is TGTGCCAGCAGTTCCCGGGGACAGGGTCGGGACGAGCAGTACTTC.

The chain joins TRBV6-5 to TRBJ1-2, with D possibly TRBD1 on 5 matching bases. Germline CDR1 is MNHEY and CDR2 is SVGAGI. The CDR3 spans 12 residues. V lost 2 bases to trimming and J lost 8 bases, with 9 bases between them. The CDR3 DNA reads TGTGCCAGCAGTTACGCAGGGCGAGGCTACACCTTC. Translating gives CASSYAGRGYTF.

The rearrangement joins TRBV27 to TRBJ1-2; 10 bases fit TRBD1. In germline, CDR1 is MNHEY, CDR2 SMNVEV (reference sequence). The CDR3 is made up of 15 amino acids. V lost 6 bases, J lost 8 bases, and 12 bases stayed unmatched. As DNA, the CDR3 is TGTGCCAGCAGCTCCCGACAGGGGGCCATAGGAGGCTACACCTTC. Protein: CASSSRQGAIGGYTF.

This clone was detected only once. The chain employs TRBV7-9 and TRBJ2-7; 7 bases align to TRBD1. V lost 5 bases, J lost 6 bases, and 4 bases stayed unmatched. This CDR3 comprises 12 residues. The germline CDR1 and CDR2 sequences are SEHNR and FQNEAQ (reference sequence). This CDR3 reads CASSPGTAEQYF. The CDR3 DNA reads as TGTGCCAGCAGCCCCGGGACAGCCGAGCAGTACTTC. The complete variable domain, with remaining parts taken from reference TRBV7-9 and TRBJ2-7, reads DTGVSQNPRHKITKRGQNVTFRCDPISEHNRLYWYRQTLGQGPEFLTYFQNEAQLEKSRLLSDRFSAERPKGSFSTLEIQRTEQGDSAMYLCASSPGTAEQYFGPGTRLTVT.

This chain uses TRBV6-5 with TRBJ2-7, with 7 bases matching TRBD2. V shed 6 bases and J 6 bases; nucleotides not matched to a gene: 14. This CDR3 contains 15 residues. Germline CDR1 MNHEY, CDR2 SVGAGI. The CDR3 sequence is CASRGGGSFLLEQYF. CDR3 bases: TGTGCCAGCAGGGGCGGCGGGAGCTTCCTACTCGAGCAGTACTTC.

This rearrangement joins TRBV6-5 to TRBJ1-5; D is ambiguous. V was trimmed by 7 bases and J by 7 bases, leaving 17 bases between them. Germline V CDR1 and CDR2: MNHEY, SVGAGI. There are 14 residues in the CDR3. The CDR3 here is CASNLQREDQPQHF. The DNA for the CDR3 is TGTGCCAGCAACCTACAGAGGGAGGACCAGCCCCAGCATTTT.

The J gene is TRBJ1-1, the V gene TRBV30; perhaps TRBD1 as D (5 bases). Trimming stripped 3 bases from V and 1 base from J, with 9 bases between. Germline CDR1 reads GTSNPN; CDR2 reads SVGIG (reference sequence). CDR3 length: 13 residues. Written as DNA, the CDR3 is TGTGCCTGGAGGACAGCGGGGAACACTGAAGCTTTCTTT. This gives the protein CAWRTAGNTEAFF.

V and J are TRBV4-1 and TRBJ1-4; D ambiguous. The length of the CDR3 is 15 residues. Trimming took off 1 base at V and 6 bases at J, with 12 bases between the two ends. The germline V gene has CDR1 MGHRA and CDR2 YSYEKL. CDR3 in DNA: TGCGCCAGCAGCCAAGCAGGTACCGGGGATGAAAAACTGTTTTTT. Its translation is CASSQAGTGDEKLFF.